The clone carrying this T cell receptor (beta chain) was seen only a few times. Its antigen is not identified. CDR3 length: 17 residues. The germline V gene encodes CDR1 SGHTA and CDR2 FQGNSA. V shed 0 bases and J 4 bases; nucleotides not matched to a gene: 9. The sample belongs to a study of cytomegalovirus exposure and HLA in healthy donors. Study-wide points: Per a later analysis, HLA-associated TCR beta chains showed more clonal expansion than other, equally common TCR beta chains. The study flagged around 150 TCR beta chains as cytomegalovirus-associated. A prior analysis recorded that most TCR beta V segments were productive about 87% or about 30% of the time.

The PCR was carried out with 60 Vbeta primers and 13 Jbeta primers. TCRdb's table, derived via immunoSEQ multiplex PCR, lists solely in-frame clones and lacks some. Of about 150,000 clones listed, about 60% were seen once; the top ten hold about 7.1%. The source of this sequence is a woman in her fifties or sixties in good health and CMV-seropositive. The sequenced sample consisted of PBMCs. The chain combines TRBV7-2 with TRBJ1-1; TRBD1 agrees at 9 bases. CDR3 loop: CASSLARTGAGSTEAFF. The CDR3 nucleotides read TGTGCCAGCAGCTTAGCCCGGACAGGGGCAGGAAGCACTGAAGCTTTCTTT.